Presented here are 4 T cell receptor beta chains from one specimen sequenced in a study of blood T cell repertoires in COVID-19 (dated by TCRdb to the early 2020s). Library generation was performed with the immunoSEQ multiplex PCR assay. TCRdb re-hosts the immuneACCESS table, in-frame sequences only. Its copies lack some clones; in the studies checked, an unresolved V gene accounts for under half of them, and the cause for the rest is not known. Present in this sample are under 250,000 clones, 80% of which were seen just once. Around 7.7% of the sample rests with the top ten. The sequenced sample was peripheral blood. The source is a woman aged 70-85 years with acute or convalescent COVID-19.

This clone was found once. V and J are TRBV30 and TRBJ2-5; D is perhaps TRBD2 (5 bases). The CDR3 extends over 13 amino acids. V dropped 4 bases and J dropped 2 bases, with 11 bases sitting between them. The germline V gene encodes CDR1 GTSNPN and CDR2 SVGIG (reference sequence). CDR3 coding DNA: TGTGCCTGGAATTTTGGACTGCAAGAGACCCAGTACTTC. Its translation: CAWNFGLQETQYF.

In this sample, this clone turned up a few times. V gene TRBV6-1 combines with J gene TRBJ2-3, with a weak D call TRBD2 (5 bases). CDR3 length: 14 residues. V was clipped by 3 bases and J by 2 bases, with 9 bases between them. The germline gives CDR1 MNHNS, CDR2 SASEGT. DNA for the CDR3: TGTGCCAGCAGTGAGTCGAGGGACACAGATACGCAGTATTTT. As protein: CASSESRDTDTQYF.

The gene calls are TRBV5-1 and TRBJ1-1, with D possibly being TRBD1 (5 bases). Trimming cost V 3 bases and J 1 base, with 13 bases left between them. Germline assignment: CDR1 SGHRS and CDR2 YFSETQ. The CDR3 has 15 amino acids. Here the CDR3 DNA reads TGCGCCAGCAGCTCATCAGGGCCCCGGAACACTGAAGCTTTCTTT. Residues: CASSSSGPRNTEAFF.

This chain joins TRBV12-5 and TRBJ2-5; D might be TRBD2 (6 bases). Per the germline V gene, CDR1 is LGHNT and CDR2 is FRNRAP. The CDR3 loop spans 16 amino acids. V lost 0 bases, J lost 0 bases, and 11 bases lay in between. Written as DNA, the CDR3 is TGTGCTAGTGGTTTGGTACCGAGGACTAACCAAGAGACCCAGTACTTC. Translated: CASGLVPRTNQETQYF. The entire variable domain, with the rest obtained from reference TRBV12-5 and TRBJ2-5, is as follows: DARVTQTPRHKVTEMGQEVTMRCQPILGHNTVFWYRQTMMQGLELLAYFRNRAPLDDSGMPKDRFSAEMPDATLATLKIQPSEPRDSAVYFCASGLVPRTNQETQYFGPGTRLLVL.